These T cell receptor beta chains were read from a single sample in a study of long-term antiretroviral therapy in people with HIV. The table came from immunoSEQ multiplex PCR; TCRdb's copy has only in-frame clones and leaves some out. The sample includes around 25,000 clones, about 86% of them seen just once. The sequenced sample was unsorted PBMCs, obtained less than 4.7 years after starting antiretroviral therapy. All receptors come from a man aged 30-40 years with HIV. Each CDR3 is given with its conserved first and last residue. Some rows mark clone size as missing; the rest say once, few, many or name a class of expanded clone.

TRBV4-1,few,CASSHQGRTDTQYF
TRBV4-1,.,CASSHPGGEQFF
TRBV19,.,CASSILTPILPNTGELFF
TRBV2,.,CASSEESWSGPYGYTF
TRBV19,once,CASSIGWTEYRYDEQFF
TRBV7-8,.,CASSSSGGGEKLFF
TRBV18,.,CASSPKAGTEAFF
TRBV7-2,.,CASSLVAGTRYGYTF
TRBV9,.,CASSVGTGEMETQYF
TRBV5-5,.,CASSLVSDGQPQHF
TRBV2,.,CASRNLLASPMREQYF
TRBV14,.,CASSQAGLESAEQFF
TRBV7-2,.,CASSLGVAGLLYEQYF
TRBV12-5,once,CASGFFWDYGYTF
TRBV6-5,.,CASSYSSTEAFF
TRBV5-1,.,CASSLAMGEQYF
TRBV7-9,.,CASTPGQGPTLGYTF
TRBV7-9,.,CASSGAMSYEQYF
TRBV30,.,CAWTPSSGPYEQYF
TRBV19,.,CASSIGAGPYEQYF
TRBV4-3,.,CASSQDWSGELFF
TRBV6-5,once,CASSKTSGGFNEQYF
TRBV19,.,CASSFGTGGNTGELFF
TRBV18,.,CASSQQGAGNTIYF
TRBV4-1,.,CASSQRTGEYTEAFF
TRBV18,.,CASSLLGTTNEKLFF
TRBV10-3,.,CAISELLNSYEQYF
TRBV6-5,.,CASTTFTTGELFF
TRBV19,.,CASTGSVNQPQHF
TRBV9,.,CASSVGGNTIYF
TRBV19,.,CASRPRGGTEAFF
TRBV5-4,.,CASSSDNYGYTF
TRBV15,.,CATSRELAGGSSTDTQYF